Listed here are 10 T cell receptor beta chains from one sample, sequenced in a study of blood T cell repertoires in COVID-19 (dated by TCRdb to 2018 to 2020). The method behind the library was the immunoSEQ multiplex PCR assay. TCRdb stores this immuneACCESS table with in-frame sequences only. Part of the clones is absent; in the studies checked, under half of the shortfall reflects unresolved V genes, and no reason is known for the rest. The sample has 100,000 to 150,000 clones on record, about 89% of them singletons. Jointly, the top ten make up less than 2.5% of the sample. The sample comprised peripheral blood. Receptors were obtained from a man aged 50 to 59 with active COVID-19.

This chain joins TRBV14 and TRBJ1-2, with 9 nucleotides matching TRBD1. Germline V gives CDR1 SGHDN, CDR2 FVKESK. The CDR3 length is 13 residues. V was pared by 2 bases and J by 6 bases, with 1 base of the junction left unmatched. CDR3 in amino acids: CASSQRTGDGYTF. The CDR3 DNA sequence: TGTGCCAGCAGCCAAAGGACAGGGGATGGCTACACCTTC. The full variable domain, rest sourced from reference TRBV14 and TRBJ1-2, is EAGVTQFPSHSVIEKGQTVTLRCDPISGHDNLYWYRRVMGKEIKFLLHFVKESKQDESGMPNNRFLAERTGGTYSTLKVQPAELEDSGVYFCASSQRTGDGYTFGSGTRLTVV.

The chain combines TRBV12-3 or TRBV12-4 with TRBJ1-2; 7 nucleotides agree with TRBD1. Unmatched junction bases numbered 10, after V lost 7 bases and J lost 8 bases. The CDR3 contains 13 residues. The CDR3 DNA sequence: TGTGCCAGCAACTCCCAGGGGGTTAGCGGCTACACCTTC. Encoded protein: CASNSQGVSGYTF.

The chain uses TRBV19 and TRBJ2-6, with unresolved D. Deletions cut 9 bases from V and 0 bases from J, with 12 bases between. The CDR3 consists of 15 residues. The V gene's germline CDR1 is LNHDA and CDR2 SQIVND (reference sequence). This CDR3 reads CASRSGSSGANVLTF. CDR3 nucleotides: TGTGCCAGCCGTTCAGGTTCCTCTGGGGCCAACGTCCTGACTTTC.

The rearrangement links TRBV30 to TRBJ2-1, with D possibly TRBD2 on 7 matching bases. V lost 5 bases, J lost 7 bases, and 21 bases lay in between. This CDR3 region has 15 residues. Germline CDR1 reads GTSNPN; CDR2 reads SVGIG (reference sequence). The CDR3 DNA is TGTGCCTGGTTACCTCGCGGGGGCGGTTGGAATGAGCAGTTCTTC. Translating it yields CAWLPRGGGWNEQFF.

The CDR3 DNA reads TGTGCCAGCAGTACCACAGGGCTGAACACTGAAGCTTTCTTT. Amino acid sequence: CASSTTGLNTEAFF. This chain joins TRBV6-6 and TRBJ1-1; maybe TRBD1 (6 bases). Germline lookup yields CDR1 MNHNY and CDR2 SVGAGI (reference sequence). The V and J ends lost 5 bases and 0 bases respectively, with 10 bases between them. The CDR3 sequence is 14 residues long.

The CDR3 reads CASSLVMNTEAFF. The CDR3 nucleotides are TGTGCCAGCAGCTTGGTTATGAACACTGAAGCTTTCTTT. The chain combines TRBV5-6 with TRBJ1-1; D not certain. Trimming shortened V by 0 bases and J by 0 bases, and 3 bases separated the two germline ends. CDR1 and CDR2 from the germline V gene are SGHDT and YYEEEE. The CDR3 is 13 amino acids.

The genes are TRBV19 and TRBJ2-5; D may be TRBD2 (6 bases). This CDR3 comprises 16 residues. The germline V and J ends were trimmed by 3 bases and 1 base, with 15 bases remaining between them. Germline CDR1 reads LNHDA; CDR2 reads SQIVND (reference sequence). This CDR3 is CASSMRIGGAQETQYF. CDR3 in DNA: TGTGCCAGTAGTATGCGCATCGGCGGGGCCCAAGAGACCCAGTACTTC.

This chain uses TRBV27 with TRBJ1-6; 8 bases align to TRBD1. CDR3 length: 16 residues. The V gene end was trimmed by 5 bases and the J gene end by 6 bases; junction bases not matched to a gene: 9. Germline CDR1 MNHEY, CDR2 SMNVEV (reference sequence). CDR3 protein: CASSPPRDRSNSPLHF. Here the CDR3 DNA reads TGTGCCAGCAGTCCTCCCCGGGACAGGAGTAATTCACCCCTCCACTTT.

The rearrangement links TRBV6-5 to TRBJ1-2, with TRBD1 matching 7 bases. The trim removed 5 bases at V and 4 bases at J, leaving 4 bases unmatched. Germline CDR1 and CDR2: MNHEY and SVGAGI. CDR3 length equals 13 residues. The CDR3 loop reads CASSPRQGYGYTF. DNA for the CDR3: TGTGCCAGCAGTCCGAGACAGGGCTATGGCTACACCTTC.

CDR3 amino acids: CASSSFTEAFF. CDR3 nucleotide sequence: TGTGCCAGCAGCTCTTTCACTGAAGCTTTCTTT. This sequence joins TRBV5-6 and TRBJ1-1; D not certain. CDR1 SGHDT and CDR2 YYEEEE come from the germline V gene. This CDR3 contains 11 residues. Trimming left V 3 bases short and J 4 bases short, with 4 bases between.